A single TCR beta chain is shown here with its context. The sample belongs to a study of OX40 agonist ivuxolimab in advanced cancers. The method was immunoSEQ multiplex PCR; TCRdb's version includes in-frame clones alone and lacks a portion of them. The sample yields around 47,000 clones, about 80% seen once. Germline-derived CDR1 and CDR2 are SGHVS and FNYEAQ. V was shortened by 5 bases and J by 6 bases, with 11 bases between the two germline ends. This CDR3 is built from 13 residues. This TCR derives from an adult with an advanced solid tumor such as melanoma, head and neck, liver or kidney cancer. V and J are TRBV7-6 and TRBJ1-5; perhaps TRBD1 as D (5 bases). This sample comprised CD4+ or CD8+ T cells sorted from blood, obtained in a trial of the OX40 agonist ivuxolimab. The CDR3 DNA sequence: TGTGCCAGCAGCCATGGGGCGGGTCAGCCCCAGCATTTT. Amino acids: CASSHGAGQPQHF.